This TCR beta chain is drawn from a study of T cell responses to AZD1222 COVID-19 vaccine. Per germline, CDR1 MDHEN and CDR2 SYDVKM. The ends lost 7 bases at V and 4 bases at J; junction bases unmatched: 7. CDR3 length equals 14 residues. Concerning this clone itself: No antigen is known for it.

Study results and limitations: The donor cohort was predominantly white British with a female majority, and clonal diversity may have been underestimated.

Here immunoSEQ multiplex PCR was the method, and the copy in TCRdb shows in-frame clones only, minus some. The sample carries roughly 150,000 clones, roughly 90% recorded once. This receptor was obtained from an adult who received the AZD1222 COVID-19 vaccine. The rearrangement joins TRBV28 to TRBJ1-3; 7 nucleotides align to TRBD1. The specimen comprised peripheral blood, sampled 28 days after the second AZD1222 dose. CDR3 region: CASIPTGFGNTIYF. The CDR3 nucleotides are TGTGCCAGCATCCCGACAGGGTTCGGAAACACCATATATTTT.